This T cell receptor (beta chain) is drawn from a study of blood T cell repertoires in COVID-19. Across the whole study: Samples taken during acute and convalescent COVID-19 were collected in the United States, Italy and Spain. Nucleic acid was either cDNA or gDNA, and it came from T cells, B-cell-depleted T cells, or PBMCs.

Seattle patients were enrolled during active infection and followed longitudinally. In the source study's methods: Amplification with reference gene primers provided the estimates of nucleated cell counts. TCRdb keeps only in-frame clones here, not all; method: immunoSEQ multiplex PCR. D and trimming come from the DNA, and the V and J calls and clone size come from that table. This sample yields under 250,000 clones, of which roughly 83% are seen a single time; 5.5% to 7% belongs to the top ten. Germline CDR1 ENHRY, CDR2 SYGVKD. The germline V and J ends were trimmed by 7 bases and 0 bases, with 10 bases remaining between them. This CDR3 is 15 amino acids long.

V gene TRBV10-3 combines with J gene TRBJ2-6; TRBD1 might be the D (5 bases). Source material: peripheral blood. This receptor was obtained from a woman between 35 and 50 years old with COVID-19, enrolled during active disease. CDR3 nucleotide sequence: TGTGCCATCACCGAACAGGACTCTGGGGCCAACGTCCTGACTTTC. Translating it yields CAITEQDSGANVLTF.